Following are 21 T cell receptor beta chains from one sample sequenced in a study of kidney transplant recipient with SARS-CoV-2 infection. A single record per CDR3 protein comes from TCRdb applying MiXCR to the reads. The table has roughly 250,000 distinct CDR3 sequences, less than 35% seen once. The sequenced sample was a blood sample, obtained at baseline and on day 111 from a kidney transplant recipient. Receptor source: a male patient between 25 and 39 years old who had COVID-19 and was a kidney transplant recipient. Among the T cells, some may be from the graft donor.

This clonotype was recorded many times. The rearrangement joins TRBV7-9 to TRBJ2-2; a weak D match, TRBD1 (5 bases). The germline V and J ends were trimmed by 5 bases and 6 bases, with 13 bases remaining between them. The V gene's germline CDR1 is SEHNR and CDR2 FQNEAQ (reference sequence). The CDR3 contains 14 residues. CDR3 in DNA: TGTGCCAGCAGCAACTACAGGTCGGCCGGGGAGCTGTTTTTT. As protein: CASSNYRSAGELFF.

This clonotype has a count of ten or more. V is TRBV3-1 and J is TRBJ2-5, with D perhaps given as TRBD1 or TRBD2 (6 bases each). The length of the CDR3 is 15 residues. Looked up from germline, CDR1 is LGHDT and CDR2 is YNNKEL (reference sequence). Between the trimmed V and J ends, which lost 4 bases and 2 bases, there was a span of 14 bases. The CDR3 sequence is CASSLRGPAQETQYF. The DNA for the CDR3 is TGTGCCAGCAGCCTTCGGGGGCCGGCACAAGAGACCCAGTACTTC.

This clonotype was observed many times. The chain combines TRBV5-1 with TRBJ2-2; the D is unclear. This CDR3 is 14 amino acids long. With 5 bases removed from V and 2 bases from J, the gap between germline ends came to 10 bases. Germline CDR1 is SGHRS and CDR2 is YFSETQ. The CDR3, as DNA: TGCGCCAGCAGGCCTTGGGTCAACACCGGGGAGCTGTTTTTT. Protein sequence: CASRPWVNTGELFF.

This clonotype was recorded a few times. The CDR3 reads CASSYFPGGALETQYF. The CDR3 nucleotides read TGTGCCAGCAGCTATTTTCCAGGGGGCGCGTTGGAGACCCAGTACTTC. The chain couples TRBV7-2 to TRBJ2-5; TRBD1 agrees at 8 bases. The CDR3 has 16 amino acids. The J segment lost 5 bases and the V segment lost 4 bases, leaving 12 bases of the junction unmatched. Germline CDR1 is SGHTA and CDR2 is FQGNSA.

A note on this clonotype: A clone one base away is much larger, so this may be a read error. The chain links TRBV14 to TRBJ2-5; 10 nucleotides line up with TRBD2. The length of the CDR3 is 17 residues. The germline gives CDR1 SGHDN, CDR2 FVKESK. DNA of the CDR3: TGTGCCGGCAGCCAACCCCGCGGCGGACTAGCGGAAGAGACCCAGTACTTC. Translated, it gives CAGSQPRGGLAEETQYF.

In its sample, this clonotype was seen many times. This chain links TRBV20-1 with TRBJ2-7; D is tentatively TRBD1 or TRBD2 (6 bases each). The CDR3 covers 14 residues. V was clipped by 6 bases and J by 0 bases, with 15 bases between them. Per germline, CDR1 DFQATT and CDR2 SNEGSKA (reference sequence). CDR3 residues: CSARGRTNSYEQYF. DNA of the CDR3: TGCAGTGCCCGGGGGCGGACTAACTCCTACGAGCAGTACTTC.

This clonotype was counted many times. The chain couples TRBV7-1 to TRBJ1-2; no definite D call. TRBV7-1 is recorded as an ORF, its role being uncertain. The CDR3 totals 17 residues. V dropped 5 bases and J dropped 4 bases, with 23 bases sitting between them. The CDR3: CASSAANHEGKTYGYTF. The CDR3 bases are TGTGCCAGCAGCGCTGCAAATCACGAGGGAAAGACCTATGGCTACACCTTC.

This clonotype was picked up many times. This chain connects TRBV28 to TRBJ2-2; D may be TRBD2 (6 bases). This CDR3 has 16 residues. Germline V gene data show CDR1 as MDHEN and CDR2 as SYDVKM. Trimming left V 8 bases short and J 6 bases short, with 22 bases between. The CDR3 coding sequence is TGTGCCAGCTCCGATTTGGAGCGGGCGTTATCCGGGGAGCTGTTTTTT. Translating it yields CASSDLERALSGELFF.

The table lists this clonotype with many counts. The chain links TRBV7-9 to TRBJ1-2; D is unclear. The CDR3 spans 17 residues. V lost 4 bases and J 4 bases, leaving 22 bases between the germline ends. Germline V gene sequence: CDR1 SEHNR, CDR2 FQNEAQ (reference sequence). CDR3 DNA sequence: TGTGCCAGCAGCTGCGAACCATACCATGGAAAGACCTATGGCTACACCTTC. It translates to CASSCEPYHGKTYGYTF.

This clonotype has ten or more counts. The rearrangement links TRBV11-3 to TRBJ1-3; D gene uncertain. Germline V lookup: CDR1 SGHNT, CDR2 YENEEA. The germline V and J ends were trimmed by 5 bases and 1 base, with 9 bases remaining between them. The CDR3 has 14 amino acids. This chain's CDR3 is CASSHQTSGNTIYF. The CDR3 DNA follows: TGTGCCAGCAGCCACCAGACTTCTGGAAACACCATATATTTT.

In the case of this clonotype: A read error may explain this, as a much larger clone is one base away. CDR3 nucleotides: TGTGCCATCGGCCTCCGGGACAGGGAAGAGACCCAGTACTTC. This sequence encodes CAIGLRDREETQYF. V is TRBV10-3 and J is TRBJ2-5, with 9 positions matching TRBD1. The CDR3 runs 14 residues. Germline CDR1 reads ENHRY; CDR2 reads SYGVKD. V shed 8 bases and J 3 bases; nucleotides not matched to a gene: 7.

This clonotype was observed at least ten times. The genes are TRBV28 and TRBJ2-2; weak D call: TRBD2 (5 bases). This CDR3 region has 16 residues. The germline V gene encodes CDR1 MDHEN and CDR2 SYDVKM. Trimming stripped 1 base from V and 2 bases from J, with 11 bases between. The CDR3 region has the DNA TGTGCCAGCAGTTTATCAGGAGCGGAAAACACCGGGGAGCTGTTTTTT. It specifies CASSLSGAENTGELFF.

This clonotype was detected only a few times. V is TRBV27 and J is TRBJ2-1; the D is unclear. Trimming left V 0 bases short and J 3 bases short, with 12 bases between. The germline CDR1 and CDR2 sequences are MNHEY and SMNVEV (reference sequence). The CDR3 contains 16 residues. CDR3 coding DNA: TGTGCCAGCAGTTTATCCCAGTCAAATTTCTACAATGAGCAGTTCTTC. It specifies CASSLSQSNFYNEQFF.

Note on this clonotype: Since a much larger clone is just one base distant, this may be a read error. J is TRBJ1-2 and V is TRBV24-1, with unresolved D. V was clipped by 5 bases and J by 14 bases, with 32 bases between them. The CDR3 is 17 amino acids. Looked up from germline, CDR1 is KGHDR and CDR2 is SFDVKD. CDR3 nucleotide sequence: TGTGCCACCAGTGGTCGAGGTAGTACCAGAAAGACCTATGGCTGTACCTTC. Protein sequence: CATSGRGSTRKTYGCTF.

Comment on this clonotype: This could be a read error, since a much larger clone is one nucleotide away. CDR3 region: CTSSKDYTLRKTYGYTF. CDR3 DNA: TGTACCAGCAGCAAAGACTACACCCTTCGAAAGACCTATGGCTACACCTTC. The chain has TRBV3-1 and TRBJ1-2; the D is unclear. CDR1 and CDR2 from the germline V gene are LGHDT and YNNKEL (reference sequence). CDR3 length: 17 amino acids.

This clonotype has at least ten counts. The V call is TRBV7-8, the J call TRBJ1-2, with D unresolved. CDR3 size: 17 residues. V was cut by 5 bases and J by 4 bases, with 23 bases left in between. CDR1 SGHVS and CDR2 FQNEAQ come from the germline V gene. CDR3 bases: TGTGCCAGCAGCAATCTGAGGTTTACCCGAAAGACCTATGGCTACACCTTC. Protein product: CASSNLRFTRKTYGYTF.

This clonotype was picked up many times. The chain uses TRBV6-2 or TRBV6-3 and TRBJ2-7; D is ambiguous. With 2 bases removed from V and 2 bases from J, the gap between germline ends came to 10 bases. From germline, CDR1 is MNHEY and CDR2 SVGEGT. CDR3 length: 14 amino acids. CDR3 region: CASSYGHSPYEQYF. CDR3 DNA sequence: TGTGCCAGCAGTTACGGTCACAGCCCCTACGAGCAGTACTTC.

About this clonotype itself: A much bigger clone sits one base away, suggesting this may be a read error. V usage is TRBV19 and J usage is TRBJ1-2; no firm D call. Germline assignment: CDR1 LNHDA and CDR2 SQIVND (reference sequence). This CDR3 contains 17 residues. CDR3 loop: CASSFALTNRKTYGYAF. The DNA for the CDR3 is TGTGCCAGTAGTTTTGCATTGACAAATCGAAAGACCTATGGCTACGCCTTC.

This clonotype has ten or more counts. J is TRBJ1-6 and V is TRBV7-9, with TRBD1 as a possible D gene (6 bases). Looked up from germline, CDR1 is SEHNR and CDR2 is FQNEAQ (reference sequence). Trimming cost V 3 bases and J 9 bases, with 18 bases left between them. This CDR3 spans 16 amino acids. CDR3 nucleotide sequence: TGTGCCAGCAGCTTGCATAAACAGGGAGGTCGTTCACCCCTCCACTTT. This gives the protein CASSLHKQGGRSPLHF.

This clonotype showed up just a few times. The chain uses TRBV24-1 and TRBJ2-7, with D possibly TRBD1 on 6 matching bases. Germline loops: CDR1 KGHDR, CDR2 SFDVKD. The CDR3 spans 12 residues. V was trimmed by 4 bases and J by 6 bases, leaving 9 bases between them. The CDR3 spells CATSDRGSEQYF. The CDR3 bases are TGTGCCACCAGTGACAGGGGAAGCGAGCAGTACTTC.

This clonotype was counted at least ten times. V usage is TRBV7-8 and J usage is TRBJ2-2, with no clear D. The CDR3 sequence is 16 residues long. Per the germline V gene, CDR1 is SGHVS and CDR2 is FQNEAQ. The germline V and J ends were trimmed by 7 bases and 0 bases, with 15 bases remaining between them. Here the CDR3 DNA reads TGTGCCAGCATCCCCTGGGAACATCCGAACACCGGGGAGCTGTTTTTT. It specifies CASIPWEHPNTGELFF.